The sequence of this TCR beta chain was determined in a study of cytomegalovirus exposure and HLA in healthy donors. Produced via immunoSEQ multiplex PCR; TCRdb's table is partial and in-frame only. Seen here are about 98,000 clones, roughly 87% observed once, and the top ten hold less than 7.5%. Trimming pared 6 bases from V and 1 base from J, leaving 31 bases between. This CDR3 contains 21 residues. Germline V gives CDR1 MDHEN, CDR2 SYDVKM. The chain links TRBV28 to TRBJ2-4; TRBD1 is a possible D gene (6 bases). The clonotype comes from a man younger than 35 in good health and CMV-seropositive. Sequenced: PBMCs. The CDR3 loop reads CASSAPVGQRNLGGAKNIQYF. The CDR3 nucleotides read TGTGCCAGCAGCGCCCCCGTAGGACAGAGAAACCTCGGTGGGGCCAAAAACATTCAGTACTTC.